Each of the 12 T cell receptor beta chains below was sequenced from the same sample in a study of T cell clonality in common variable immunodeficiency. The table came from immunoSEQ multiplex PCR; TCRdb's copy has only in-frame clones and leaves some out. The sample contains 15,000 to 20,000 clones, none of them singletons. These TCRs' antigens remain unknown. Study observations and caveats: Common variable immunodeficiency TCR beta sequences reportedly had fewer deletions and N-nucleotide insertions.

The specimen sequenced was peripheral blood mononuclear cells. These receptors all come from a human donor with common variable immunodeficiency.

As to this clone: The CDR3 is cut off 3 residues early in the read; its end comes from the germline J gene. This chain connects TRBV7-9 to TRBJ2-7; perhaps TRBD1 as D (5 bases). The CDR3 spans 14 residues. The germline V gene encodes CDR1 SEHNR and CDR2 FQNEAQ (reference sequence). Between the trimmed V and J ends, which lost 0 bases and 3 bases, there was a span of 9 bases. The sequenced CDR3 bases are TGTGCCAGCAGCTTAGCAGGGGTGGTCTACGAG. Translated: CASSLAGVVYE. The CDR3 in its entirety is CASSLAGVVYEQYF.

Ten or more counts support this clone. The read halts 3 residues ahead of the CDR3 end, with the missing end drawn from the germline J gene. The genes are TRBV6-1 and TRBJ2-3; the match to TRBD2 covers 9 bases. This CDR3 contains 16 residues. V lost 1 base to trimming and J lost 2 bases; unmatched junction nucleotides: 4. Germline V gene sequence: CDR1 MNHNS, CDR2 SASEGT. CDR3 amino acids: CASSEDKRGVTDTQYF. Incomplete CDR3 DNA: TGTGCCAGCAGTGAAGACAAGCGGGGGGTCACAGATACG.

About this clone: The missing CDR3 end, 3 residues past where the read stops, is filled in from the germline J gene. This sequence joins TRBV7-2 and TRBJ2-3; TRBD1 matches 11 bases. From germline, CDR1 is SGHTA and CDR2 FQGNSA. Losses at the gene ends were 4 bases for V and 4 bases for J; bases not matched to a gene: 4. The CDR3 runs to 15 residues. The covered CDR3 bases are TGTGCCAGCAGCTCCCGGGACAGGGGGGCAGATACG. Protein: CASSSRDRGADT. In full, the CDR3 reads CASSSRDRGADTQYF.

In its sample, this clone was seen a few times. The read gets to within 3 residues of the CDR3 end, and the germline J gene fills in the rest. The rearrangement links TRBV5-8 to TRBJ1-1; tentative D call: TRBD1 (5 bases). The CDR3 covers 15 residues. From germline, CDR1 is SGHTS and CDR2 YDEGEE. Trimming left V 4 bases short and J 0 bases short, with 13 bases between. The sequenced CDR3 bases are TGTGCCAGCAGCCTCCGACAGTTTATGAACACTGAA. This translates into CASSLRQFMNTE. The CDR3 in full is CASSLRQFMNTEAFF.

This clone showed up many times. The missing CDR3 end, 3 residues past where the read stops, is filled in from the germline J gene. Other DNA variants within this sample encode the same CDR3. The chain has TRBV18 and TRBJ1-1; 8 bases fit TRBD1. The V gene's germline CDR1 is KGHSH and CDR2 LQKENI. The CDR3 is 16 amino acids. Incomplete CDR3 DNA: TGTGCCAGCTCACCTGCCGGGACAGGAGGTCTTTATTTC. It translates to CASSPAGTGGLYF. The full-length CDR3 reads as CASSPAGTGGLYFAFF.

In its sample, this clone was seen many times. Sequencing ends 3 residues short of the CDR3 end; the germline J gene provides the rest. The V gene is TRBV6-2 or TRBV6-3, the J gene TRBJ2-1; possible D gene TRBD2, 5 bases. The germline V gene encodes CDR1 MNHEY and CDR2 SVGEGT. This CDR3 has 13 amino acids. Trimming pared 6 bases from V and 4 bases from J, leaving 10 bases between. Incomplete CDR3 DNA: TGTGCCAGCAGGCTCGACTATTACAATGAG. This encodes CASRLDYYNE. The entire CDR3 sequence reads CASRLDYYNEQFF.

There are many counts of this clone. The read falls 3 residues short of the CDR3 end, and the missing part is taken from the germline J gene. The chain employs TRBV14 and TRBJ2-1, with 9 bases identical to TRBD2. The junction had 3 bases not matched to a gene; V was cut back by 2 bases and J by 7 bases. Germline V CDR1 and CDR2: SGHDN, FVKESK. The CDR3 loop spans 14 amino acids. CDR3 DNA (partial): TGTGCCAGCAGCCAACTAGCGGGAATAAATGAG. Translated: CASSQLAGINE. The whole CDR3 protein reads CASSQLAGINEQFF.

About this clone: The read ends 3 residues before the CDR3 terminus; that terminus is restored from the germline J gene. V and J are TRBV7-6 and TRBJ2-3, with unresolved D. CDR1 is SGHVS, CDR2 FNYEAQ, per germline. CDR3 size: 12 residues. The V gene lost 5 bases and the J gene lost 4 bases, with 7 bases spanning the gap. The DNA read from the CDR3 is TGTGCCAGCAGCCAGCTAGCAGATACG. Encoded protein: CASSQLADT. The whole CDR3 sequence reads CASSQLADTQYF.

A word on this clone: The sequence runs out 3 residues before the end of the CDR3; the remainder is reconstructed from the germline J gene. This chain joins TRBV7-2 and TRBJ2-1, with 9 bases aligning to TRBD2. The CDR3 contains 15 residues. Germline-derived CDR1 and CDR2 are SGHTA and FQGNSA. V lost 5 bases, J lost 9 bases, and 11 bases stayed unmatched. CDR3 residues: CASSLRIAGVTEQFF. The sequenced CDR3 bases are TGTGCCAGCAGCCTTCGGATAGCGGGAGTCACTGAG.

This clone was observed at least ten times. The DNA ends 3 residues before the CDR3 does, and the rest of the CDR3 is filled in from the germline J gene. V and J are TRBV2 and TRBJ1-1; the D is unclear. The germline V gene has CDR1 SNHLY and CDR2 FYNNEI. The germline V and J ends were trimmed by 4 bases and 0 bases, with 6 bases remaining between them. The CDR3 contains 13 residues. CDR3 residues: CASSAGMNTEAFF. The sequenced part of the CDR3 DNA is TGTGCCAGCAGTGCGGGGATGAACACTGAA.

In this sample, this clone turned up many times. Read sequence stops 3 residues before the CDR3 end, and the germline J gene provides the missing end. The V call is TRBV4-1, the J call TRBJ2-3, with D uncertain. Germline V gene sequence: CDR1 MGHRA, CDR2 YSYEKL. The CDR3 has 13 residues. V shed 1 base and J shed 4 bases, with 6 bases lying between them. The part of the CDR3 DNA that was read is TGCGCCAGCAGCCAAGTCGTCTCAGATACG. As protein: CASSQVVSDT. The entire CDR3 protein is CASSQVVSDTQYF.

In regard to this clone: The DNA ends 3 residues before the CDR3 does, and the rest of the CDR3 is filled in from the germline J gene. V and J are TRBV7-2 and TRBJ1-2; D is perhaps TRBD1 (6 bases). In germline, CDR1 is SGHTA, CDR2 FQGNSA. Trimming cost V 5 bases and J 4 bases, with 17 bases left between them. This CDR3 contains 15 residues. The DNA read from the CDR3 is TGTGCCAGCAGCCTCGACCGGGACACCGTCTATGGC. This gives the protein CASSLDRDTVYG. The complete CDR3 sequence is CASSLDRDTVYGYTF. The whole variable domain, filled in from reference TRBV7-2 and TRBJ1-2, reads GAGVSQSPSNKVTEKGKDVELRCDPISGHTALYWYRQSLGQGLEFLIYFQGNSAPDKSGLPSDRFSAERTGGSVSTLTIQRTQQEDSAVYLCASSLDRDTVYGYTFGSGTRLTVV.